This TCR beta chain was identified in a study of cytomegalovirus exposure and HLA in healthy donors. At the level of the study: It was reported in a later analysis that the same platform had been used for the 120 or so validation repertoires as for the roughly 670 first-cohort repertoires.

The germline V and J ends were trimmed by 5 bases and 3 bases, with 12 bases remaining between them. CDR3 length: 14 amino acids. CDR1 and CDR2 (germline): SGHRS, YFSETQ. Method: immunoSEQ multiplex PCR; TCRdb's copy keeps in-frame clones and lacks some. The repertoire consists of 150,000 to 200,000 clones, with roughly 80% occurring once and the leading ten covering 2% to 2.5%. General study results and limits: According to a later analysis, TCR clusters from the first cohort tended to co-occur in the roughly 130 validation repertoires. Overall, around 160 TCR beta chains were annotated as cytomegalovirus-associated. Confirmation in vitro established that a few CMV-associated chains were specific for CMV antigens.

For this clone: Its antigen is as yet unknown.

The sample comprised PBMCs. The clonotype comes from a man under 40 in good health and CMV-seropositive. The chain employs TRBV5-1 and TRBJ2-4; a weak D match, TRBD2 (7 bases). The CDR3 nucleotides are TGCGCCAGCAGATACAGGGAGGGCAAAAACATTCAGTACTTC. This codes for CASRYREGKNIQYF.